These T cell receptor beta chains were read from a single sample in a study of blood T cell repertoires in COVID-19. Some clones are missing from TCRdb's copy, which holds only in-frame ones; the method was immunoSEQ multiplex PCR. The data hold a few hundred thousand clones, with approximately 83% observed a single time. The specimen was PBMCs or T cells enriched from blood (not recorded which). The receptors derive from a man younger than 45 who had recovered from COVID-19. The CDR3 runs from the conserved cysteine through the conserved F or W. D genes are given only for firm matches. Clone sizes are given selectively: once, few, many, or a class where the clone is expanded.

clone size	V gene	J gene	D gene	CDR3 DNA	CDR3 protein
-	TRBV5-5	TRBJ2-5	-	TGTGCCAGCAGCTCCTGGACAGTCCTCCAAGAGACCCAGTACTTC	CASSSWTVLQETQYF
-	TRBV29-1	TRBJ2-5	-	TGCAGCGTTAACACGATGGAGACCCAGTACTTC	CSVNTMETQYF
-	TRBV15	TRBJ2-7	-	TGTGCCACCAGCAGATTCCCGTGGACAGAGTACGAGCAGTACTTC	CATSRFPWTEYEQYF
-	TRBV5-4	TRBJ1-2	-	TGTGCCAGCAGCGGCAGACAGCCCTATGGCTACACCTTC	CASSGRQPYGYTF
-	TRBV19	TRBJ1-2	TRBD1	TGTGCCAGTAGGAAGGGACAGCACCCCTATGGCTACACCTTC	CASRKGQHPYGYTF
once	TRBV6-6	TRBJ1-6	TRBD1	TGTGCCAGCACAATGACCGGGACAGGGAATTCACCCCTCCACTTT	CASTMTGTGNSPLHF
few	TRBV20-1	TRBJ1-2	-	TGCAGTGCTTGGCGACAGGATGGCTACACCTTC	CSAWRQDGYTF
once	TRBV10-1	TRBJ1-1	-	TGCGCCAGCAGTGCGCGGGGGGACACTGAAGCTTTCTTT	CASSARGDTEAFF
-	TRBV18	TRBJ1-4	TRBD1	TGTGCCAGCTCCCAGACAGGGGGCGGCTTCCTGGTGGCTGAAAAACTGTTTTTT	CASSQTGGGFLVAEKLFF
-	TRBV7-3	TRBJ2-2	-	TGTGCCAGCAGCTCCAGAACGGCCCGTGAGGCCGGGGAGCTGTTTTTT	CASSSRTAREAGELFF
few	TRBV19	TRBJ1-4	-	TGTGCCAGCCGGACGGGGGGATCGGCAGAAAAACTGTTTTTT	CASRTGGSAEKLFF
-	TRBV27	TRBJ2-3	TRBD2	TGTGCCAGCAGTGACTCCGCGGGGGGAACTAGCACAGATACGCAGTATTTT	CASSDSAGGTSTDTQYF
-	TRBV6-5	TRBJ1-1	-	TGTGCCAGCAGTTATTCAGCGGACACTGAAGCTTTCTTT	CASSYSADTEAFF
-	TRBV5-1	TRBJ1-1	TRBD1	TGCGCCAGCAGCGACCAGGGGGGGAACACTGAAGCTTTCTTT	CASSDQGGNTEAFF
few	TRBV7-2	TRBJ2-1	TRBD1	TGTGCCAGCAGCTTAGGGGGGACAGTCTACAATGAGCAGTTCTTC	CASSLGGTVYNEQFF
-	TRBV7-2	TRBJ1-2	TRBD1	TGTGCCAGCAGCTTACTAGGGGGCGCTGGCTACACCTTC	CASSLLGGAGYTF
-	TRBV7-8	TRBJ1-2	-	TGTGCCAGCAGCCCCTTTACAGGGAGCTATGGCTACACCTTC	CASSPFTGSYGYTF
-	TRBV4-2	TRBJ1-2	-	TGTGCCAGCAGCCAAGAGCGGGGGGCTGCCAACTATGGCTACACCTTC	CASSQERGAANYGYTF
-	TRBV10-3	TRBJ1-3	-	TGTGCCATCAGTGAGGCGAGTGGAAACACCATATATTTT	CAISEASGNTIYF
-	TRBV7-9	TRBJ2-1	TRBD2	TGTGCCAGCAGCTCCCGGCTAGCGGGGGGGCCAGGCGAGCAGTTCTTC	CASSSRLAGGPGEQFF
-	TRBV5-1	TRBJ2-7	-	TGCGCCAGCACCCCCCCCGGAGGTGAAGAGCAGTACTTC	CASTPPGGEEQYF
-	TRBV2	TRBJ1-1	-	TGTGCCAGCAGTCGTACAGGAACCACTGAAGCTTTCTTT	CASSRTGTTEAFF
-	TRBV4-2	TRBJ1-2	-	TGTGCCAGCAGCCCGGACACGAGAAACTATGGCTACACCTTC	CASSPDTRNYGYTF
-	TRBV10-1	TRBJ2-6	-	TGCGCCAGCAGTACGGGTGCTAGTATCGTCCTGACTTTC	CASSTGASIVLTF
-	TRBV21-1	TRBJ1-1	-	TGTGCCAGCAGCACAACTGAGGACAGGGGGAACACTGAAGCTTTCTTT	CASSTTEDRGNTEAFF
-	TRBV7-9	TRBJ1-2	TRBD1	TGTGCCAGCAGCCAGGGGACAGCGTCATATGGCTACACCTTC	CASSQGTASYGYTF
-	TRBV3-1/TRBV3-2	TRBJ1-2	-	TGTGCCAGCAGCCAAGTGGGGCGGACCTATGGCTACACCTTC	CASSQVGRTYGYTF
few	TRBV5-1	TRBJ2-3	TRBD1	TGCGCCAGCAGCTTGGGTCAGGGGGGCACAGATACGCAGTATTTT	CASSLGQGGTDTQYF
-	TRBV7-9	TRBJ1-5	-	TGTGCCAGCAGCTTAGGAGGAGGGTGGGACCAGCCCCAGCATTTT	CASSLGGGWDQPQHF
-	TRBV6-1	TRBJ1-2	TRBD1	TGTGCCAGCAGTGAAGACCGACAGGGCTATGGCTACACCTTC	CASSEDRQGYGYTF
-	TRBV5-1	TRBJ2-7	-	TGCGCCAGCAGCTTGGGCGGTGATGGCGAGCAGTACTTC	CASSLGGDGEQYF
-	TRBV9	TRBJ2-7	TRBD1	TGTGCCAGCAGCGCGGGAACAGGGGTGGGCGAGCAGTACTTC	CASSAGTGVGEQYF
-	TRBV7-6	TRBJ2-2	TRBD2	TGTGCCAGCAGCTTAAGCGGGGGAAACACCGGGGAGCTGTTTTTT	CASSLSGGNTGELFF
-	TRBV9	TRBJ1-2	-	TGTGCCAGCAACCTTGGACGGGGGAACTATGGCTACACCTTC	CASNLGRGNYGYTF
-	TRBV5-1	TRBJ1-1	TRBD1	TGCGCCAGCAGCTTGGGCACAGGGGGCAGGACTGAAGCTTTCTTT	CASSLGTGGRTEAFF
-	TRBV11-2	TRBJ2-1	TRBD2	TGTGCCAGCAGCTTAGAAGGGACTAGCGGGGGGCAGGGCTACAATGAGCAGTTCTTC	CASSLEGTSGGQGYNEQFF
-	TRBV5-4	TRBJ2-7	TRBD1	TGTGCCAGCAGCCTAAACAGGGGTGGGCTTCCCTACGAGCAGTACTTC	CASSLNRGGLPYEQYF
-	TRBV5-6	TRBJ2-5	-	TGTGCCAGCAGCTTCATCAGGGGCCAAGAGACCCAGTACTTC	CASSFIRGQETQYF
few	TRBV29-1	TRBJ1-2	-	TGCAGCGTTGAATTGGGGGGGTATGGCTACACCTTC	CSVELGGYGYTF
-	TRBV30	TRBJ2-2	-	TGTGCCTGGAGTGTACAGGAGGGAGAGGCCGGGGAGCTGTTTTTT	CAWSVQEGEAGELFF
-	TRBV11-2	TRBJ2-7	TRBD1	TGTGCCAGCAGCAACGGCCGGGGACAGATCTACGAGCAGTACTTC	CASSNGRGQIYEQYF
-	TRBV7-2	TRBJ2-1	-	TGTGCCAGCAGCTTAGTGCAGGGGTCCTACAATGAGCAGTTCTTC	CASSLVQGSYNEQFF
-	TRBV7-9	TRBJ2-1	-	TGTGCCAGCAGCTTCGAGGGTGAGCAGTTCTTC	CASSFEGEQFF
-	TRBV9	TRBJ2-3	-	TGTGCCAGCAGCCGAGATGGGGGAGCGGGCAGCACAGATACGCAGTATTTT	CASSRDGGAGSTDTQYF
-	TRBV19	TRBJ1-2	TRBD1	TGTGCCAGTACCTCGGACAGGGGACAGGAACTCTATGGCTACACCTTC	CASTSDRGQELYGYTF
few	TRBV6-4	TRBJ1-2	-	TGTGCCAGCAGGCCGACCTGGGAGGTGGGCGGCTACACCTTC	CASRPTWEVGGYTF
-	TRBV23-1	TRBJ2-2	-	TGCGCCAGCAACGGAGGGCCCGGGGAGCTGTTTTTT	CASNGGPGELFF
-	TRBV18	TRBJ2-5	TRBD2	TGTGCCAGCTCACCAACTCTAGCGGGGGCCCAAGAGACCCAGTACTTC	CASSPTLAGAQETQYF
-	TRBV7-2	TRBJ1-2	-	TGTGCCAGCAGCTTAGCGGGGGGCTATGGCTACACCTTC	CASSLAGGYGYTF
-	TRBV3-1/TRBV3-2	TRBJ2-3	TRBD2	TGTGCCAGCAGCCCCCTACTAGCGGGGGGCACAGATACGCAGTATTTT	CASSPLLAGGTDTQYF
-	TRBV29-1	TRBJ2-3	-	TGCAGCGTGATCTTGAACAGACACCATAGCACAGATACGCAGTATTTT	CSVILNRHHSTDTQYF
-	TRBV30	TRBJ2-2	-	TGTGCCTGGAGTGTACCCGACAGGGAGGCCGGGGAGCTGTTTTTT	CAWSVPDREAGELFF
-	TRBV20-1	TRBJ1-1	-	TGCAGTGCTAGTCCCAGGGTCGGGTACACTGAAGCTTTCTTT	CSASPRVGYTEAFF
-	TRBV24-1	TRBJ2-3	TRBD2	TGTGCCACCAGCCATAGCGGGGGCACAGATACGCAGTATTTT	CATSHSGGTDTQYF